What follows describes a single T cell receptor beta chain. The antigen remains unidentified. Germline V lookup: CDR1 KGHSH, CDR2 LQKENI. This CDR3 is 14 amino acids long. The J segment lost 8 bases and the V segment lost 4 bases, leaving 10 bases of the junction unmatched. Clones were read by immunoSEQ multiplex PCR, and TCRdb kept only the in-frame ones, dropping some. This sample has around 46,000 clones; 88% occur once, and the top ten carry around 60%. This sample is drawn from a study of OX40 agonist ivuxolimab in advanced cancers. Study-wide points: The mean number of expanded clones was higher in CD8+ T cells than in CD4+.

The chain uses TRBV18 and TRBJ1-2; 7 bases are a match to TRBD1. This TCR came from an adult with an advanced solid tumor such as melanoma, head and neck, liver or kidney cancer. The sequences come from CD4+ or CD8+ T cells sorted from blood, collected in a trial of the OX40 agonist ivuxolimab. CDR3 region: CASSHKQGREGYTF. The CDR3 nucleotides read TGTGCCAGCTCACACAAACAGGGGAGAGAAGGCTACACCTTC.